This TCR beta chain was sequenced during a study of cytomegalovirus exposure and HLA in healthy donors. Here immunoSEQ multiplex PCR was the method, and the copy in TCRdb shows in-frame clones only, minus some. The table records approximately 230,000 clones, roughly 84% of them present only once. V shed 0 bases and J 4 bases; nucleotides not matched to a gene: 2. Germline V gene data show CDR1 as WNHNN and CDR2 as SYGVQD (reference sequence). The CDR3 is 14 residues long. This chain connects TRBV10-1 to TRBJ2-5, with 7 bases lining up with TRBD1. Input material: PBMCs. The TCR was taken from a man aged 18 to 30 in good health and CMV-seropositive. CDR3 protein: CASSESTGRETQYF. In nucleotides, the CDR3 is TGCGCCAGCAGTGAGTCGACAGGGAGAGAGACCCAGTACTTC.